The 11 T cell receptor beta chains below all came from one sample that was sequenced in a study of cytomegalovirus exposure and HLA in healthy donors (dated by TCRdb to 2016 to 2017). Libraries were built with the immunoSEQ multiplex PCR assay. For the multiplex PCR, a mixture combining 60 forward primers for TCR Vbeta segments and 13 reverse primers for TCR Jbeta segments was used. TCRdb provides this immuneACCESS table in a form limited to in-frame rearrangements. Some clones are lacking; in checked studies, under half of them reflect an unresolved V gene, and why the rest are absent is not known. The sample table lists over 150,000 clones, under 85% of them with a count of one. The top ten clonotypes cover around 3% of the sample. The sequenced sample was PBMCs. The receptor source for this set is a male donor in good health and CMV-seronegative.

This clone was seen only a few times. Other DNA variants within this sample encode the same CDR3. The chain is built from TRBV19 and TRBJ1-5, with TRBD1 as a possible D gene (5 bases). The CDR3 loop spans 14 amino acids. Trimming stripped 3 bases from V and 1 base from J, with 7 bases between. Germline CDR1 and CDR2: LNHDA and SQIVND (reference sequence). In DNA, the CDR3 is TGTGCCAGTAGTATTGGGGGGAGCAATCAGCCCCAGCATTTT. Amino acid sequence: CASSIGGSNQPQHF. The variable domain in full, with the rest retrieved from reference TRBV19 and TRBJ1-5, is DGGITQSPKYLFRKEGQNVTLSCEQNLNHDAMYWYRQDPGQGLRLIYYSQIVNDFQKGDIAEGYSVSREKKESFPLTVTSAQKNPTAFYLCASSIGGSNQPQHFGDGTRLSIL.

This clone was found a few times. The chain joins TRBV15 to TRBJ2-1, with 8 bases aligning to TRBD2. The length of the CDR3 is 13 residues. J lost 8 bases, V lost 2 bases, and 2 bases had no gene match. Germline V gene data show CDR1 as LNHNV and CDR2 as YYDKDF (reference sequence). The CDR3 DNA reads TGTGCCACCAGCAGAAGAGCGGGAGATGAGCAGTTCTTC. It translates to CATSRRAGDEQFF.

This sequence joins TRBV7-9 and TRBJ2-1, with 11 bases aligning to TRBD2. The germline CDR1 and CDR2 sequences are SEHNR and FQNEAQ (reference sequence). Germline trimming cut 2 bases from V and 6 bases from J; bases unmatched to any gene: 0. The CDR3 extends over 14 amino acids. The CDR3 loop reads CASSLLAGGNEQFF. Here the CDR3 DNA reads TGTGCCAGCAGCTTACTAGCGGGAGGCAATGAGCAGTTCTTC.

This chain connects TRBV19 to TRBJ1-4; weak D call: TRBD1 (6 bases). The CDR3 runs to 15 residues. V was pared by 6 bases and J by 8 bases, with 19 bases between. Germline CDR1 and CDR2: LNHDA and SQIVND (reference sequence). CDR3 coding DNA: TGTGCCAGTAGCAAACAACAGGGTTTAGAGGAAAAACTGTTTTTT. Translated, it gives CASSKQQGLEEKLFF.

The sample holds a few counts of this clone. This chain connects TRBV19 to TRBJ1-5; D is ambiguous. Germline V lookup: CDR1 LNHDA, CDR2 SQIVND (reference sequence). This CDR3 contains 14 residues. The V end lost 3 bases, the J end lost 4 bases, and 10 bases lay between the germline ends. CDR3 sequence (DNA): TGTGCCAGTAGTATGGTACAGCATAATCAGCCCCAGCATTTT. Translation gives CASSMVQHNQPQHF.

Concerning this clone: Other nucleotide sequences from this sample produce the same CDR3. The gene calls are TRBV25-1 and TRBJ2-1; perhaps TRBD2 as D (6 bases). The germline V gene encodes CDR1 MGHDK and CDR2 SYGVNS. Deletions cut 9 bases from V and 0 bases from J, with 12 bases between. This CDR3 is built from 14 residues. DNA for the CDR3: TGTGCCAGTGTCCCCGGGAGCTCCTACAATGAGCAGTTCTTC. Protein product: CASVPGSSYNEQFF.

This clone has only one observation. The genes are TRBV4-1 and TRBJ1-4; D gene unclear. Deletions cut 4 bases from V and 8 bases from J, with 14 bases between. The CDR3 runs 14 residues. Germline CDR1 is MGHRA and CDR2 is YSYEKL. CDR3 sequence (DNA): TGCGCCAGCAGCCCTCCCCTGGGAGCGGAAAAACTGTTTTTT. Translating it yields CASSPPLGAEKLFF.

The chain employs TRBV7-9 and TRBJ2-3; 7 nucleotides match TRBD1. J gave up 4 bases and V 5 bases, and 9 bases lay outside the gene matches. The germline V gene encodes CDR1 SEHNR and CDR2 FQNEAQ (reference sequence). CDR3 length: 15 residues. The CDR3 coding sequence is TGTGCCAGCAGCGCAAGAGACAGGGTAGCAGATACGCAGTATTTT. Its protein is CASSARDRVADTQYF.

This chain connects TRBV6-6 to TRBJ2-3; no clear D gene. Looked up from germline, CDR1 is MNHNY and CDR2 is SVGAGI (reference sequence). Trimming took 6 bases from V and 4 from J, leaving 5 bases between them. This CDR3 has 11 amino acids. CDR3: CASSRADTQYF. CDR3 DNA sequence: TGTGCCAGCAGCCGAGCAGATACGCAGTATTTT.

This chain joins TRBV10-3 and TRBJ1-1; D not certain. The CDR3 length is 16 residues. V lost 0 bases and J lost 2, with 13 bases in between. The germline gives CDR1 ENHRY, CDR2 SYGVKD. This CDR3 is CAISESKGGGNTEAFF. The CDR3 DNA is TGTGCCATCAGTGAGTCAAAGGGAGGAGGAAACACTGAAGCTTTCTTT.

The rearrangement uses TRBV25-1 and TRBJ1-6; D might be TRBD1 (6 bases). This CDR3 has 13 residues. V was clipped by 2 bases and J by 7 bases, with 6 bases between them. CDR1 and CDR2 from the germline V gene are MGHDK and SYGVNS. CDR3 DNA sequence: TGTGCCAGCAGTGAAAGGGGGAATTCACCCCTCCACTTT. It specifies CASSERGNSPLHF. Combining the CDR3 with reference TRBV25-1 and TRBJ1-6 gives the whole variable domain EADIYQTPRYLVIGTGKKITLECSQTMGHDKMYWYQQDPGMELHLIHYSYGVNSTEKGDLSSESTVSRIRTEHFPLTLESARPSHTSQYLCASSERGNSPLHFGNGTRLTVT.